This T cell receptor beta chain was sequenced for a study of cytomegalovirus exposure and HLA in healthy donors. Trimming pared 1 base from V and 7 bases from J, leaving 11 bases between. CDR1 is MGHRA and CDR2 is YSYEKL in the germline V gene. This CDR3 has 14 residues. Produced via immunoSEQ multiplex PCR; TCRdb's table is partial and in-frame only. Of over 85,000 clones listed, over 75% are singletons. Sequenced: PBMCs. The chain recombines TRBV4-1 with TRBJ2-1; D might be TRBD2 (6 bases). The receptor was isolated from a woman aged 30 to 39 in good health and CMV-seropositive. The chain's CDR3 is CASSQVAERNEQFF. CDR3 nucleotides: TGCGCCAGCAGCCAAGTAGCGGAGAGGAATGAGCAGTTCTTC.